The rows below give T cell receptor beta chains drawn from one sample of a study of blood T cell repertoires in COVID-19. Measured with immunoSEQ multiplex PCR; TCRdb has only the in-frame clones, and not every one. This table holds roughly 53,000 clones, approximately 80% found once. The specimen was peripheral blood. The source is a man aged 65 to 85 with active or convalescent COVID-19. Both conserved end residues are part of each CDR3. The D gene is left open where the match is weak. Rows may omit the clone size; those that give it use once, few, many or a size class.

size: NA
V: TRBV30
J: TRBJ2-1
D: NA
DNA: TGTGCCTGGAGGTGGCAGTACAATGAGCAGTTCTTC
CDR3: CAWRWQYNEQFF

size: NA
V: TRBV19
J: TRBJ1-5
D: NA
DNA: TGTGCCAGTAGTATCAGGGGAACCAATCAGCCCCAGCATTTT
CDR3: CASSIRGTNQPQHF

size: NA
V: TRBV29-1
J: TRBJ2-7
D: NA
DNA: TGCAGCGTTGTACTAAACGAGCAGTACTTC
CDR3: CSVVLNEQYF

size: NA
V: TRBV19
J: TRBJ2-7
D: NA
DNA: TGTGCCAGTAGTAGGGACGGGGGCTACGAGCAGTACTTC
CDR3: CASSRDGGYEQYF

size: NA
V: TRBV7-3
J: TRBJ2-3
D: TRBD2
DNA: TGTGCCAGCAGCCCCGGGCGCGGGCGGGGGGGCCGGGAAGATACGCAGTATTTT
CDR3: CASSPGRGRGGREDTQYF

size: NA
V: TRBV12-3/TRBV12-4
J: TRBJ1-2
D: NA
DNA: TGTGCCAGCAGTTTCCAGGGATACTATGGCTACACCTTC
CDR3: CASSFQGYYGYTF

size: NA
V: TRBV7-2
J: TRBJ2-1
D: NA
DNA: TGTGCCAGCAGCTCTAGCAATGAGCAGTTCTTC
CDR3: CASSSSNEQFF

size: few
V: TRBV7-2
J: TRBJ2-7
D: TRBD2
DNA: TGTGCCAGCAGTCGGACTAGCGGGAGCCACGAGCAGTACTTC
CDR3: CASSRTSGSHEQYF

size: NA
V: TRBV6-6
J: TRBJ1-3
D: NA
DNA: TGTGCCAGCAGTTACTCCCAGGCCCGCTCTGGAAACACCATATATTTT
CDR3: CASSYSQARSGNTIYF

size: few
V: TRBV11-2
J: TRBJ2-3
D: NA
DNA: TGTGCCAGCAGCCCAATGGGGGGTTCGGCAGATACGCAGTATTTT
CDR3: CASSPMGGSADTQYF

size: once
V: TRBV24-1
J: TRBJ2-1
D: TRBD2
DNA: TGTGCCACCAGTGATCAGACGGCGGGAGGGCATAATGAGCAGTTCTTC
CDR3: CATSDQTAGGHNEQFF

size: few
V: TRBV28
J: TRBJ2-7
D: TRBD1
DNA: TGTGCCAGCAGTTTTGGGACAGGGGAGTACGAGCAGTACTTC
CDR3: CASSFGTGEYEQYF

size: few
V: TRBV12-5
J: TRBJ2-2
D: TRBD1
DNA: TGTGCTAGTGGTTTCCTCCTACAGGGGACCGGGGAGCTGTTTTTT
CDR3: CASGFLLQGTGELFF

size: NA
V: TRBV11-3
J: TRBJ2-1
D: TRBD1
DNA: TGTGCCAGCAGCTTAACCGGGACAGGCATTATTTTAGAGCAGTTCTTC
CDR3: CASSLTGTGIILEQFF